The clone carrying this T cell receptor beta chain was detected many times. Its antigen remains unknown. This sample is part of a study of T cells in Graves' hyperthyroidism and ophthalmopathy. Study overall: The blood sample was taken at first diagnosis, before treatment began. Study-wide results and limits: Appearing also in blood were most of the thyroid clonotypes expanded above 0.001.

Reasons for excluding patients were uncontrolled infection, other autoimmune disease, pregnancy or lactation. In making diagnoses, clinical symptoms, serum thyroxine and TRAb, thyroid ultrasound and orbital computed tomography were all used. The source material, RNA transcripts, was used to amplify TCR beta CDR3 regions. First-round RT-PCR of the TCR CDR3 relied on the HTBI primer set. TCRdb passed the multiplex PCR reads through MiXCR, listing each CDR3 protein once. The data contain approximately 490,000 distinct CDR3 sequences, 20% to 25% of them singletons. The CDR3 consists of 13 residues. Trimming shortened V by 1 base and J by 6 bases, and 6 bases separated the two germline ends. Germline V gives CDR1 SNHLY, CDR2 FYNNEI.

V and J are TRBV2 and TRBJ1-4; D is possibly TRBD1 (6 bases). The source material was blood. This sequence was found in a woman between 65 and 79 years old with Graves' ophthalmopathy. CDR3 loop: CASSEGTDEKLFF. The CDR3 coding sequence is TGTGCCAGCAGTGAAGGGACAGATGAAAAACTGTTTTTT.